This TCR beta chain was captured by sequencing in a study of shared clonotypes between healthy human individuals. TCRdb keeps only in-frame clones here, not all; method: immunoSEQ multiplex PCR. The table has 2.3 million or so clones, more than 85% seen once. This CDR3 is 12 amino acids long. Germline V CDR1 and CDR2: ENHRY, SYGVKD. V was trimmed by 8 bases and J by 5 bases, leaving 10 bases between them. Sequencing input: naive CD4+ T cells from PBMCs. Described subset: CD45RA+ positively selected. The rearrangement uses TRBV10-3 and TRBJ2-1; D not certain. The source of this sequence is a man between 18 and 29 years old in good health. Some clones in this sample may be carry-over from other donors' samples. CDR3 in DNA: TGTGCCATCGGTCTCAGAGACAATGAGCAGTTCTTC. Translated: CAIGLRDNEQFF.